This entry is about one TCR beta chain. With a much larger clone just one base away, this may be a read error. With iRepertoire HTBI primers and Arm-PCR of CDR3 regions, TCR beta libraries were built. TCRdb independently ran MiXCR on the multiplex PCR reads; one entry per CDR3 protein. The sample lists some 560,000 distinct CDR3 sequences; about 15% were seen once. The sample originates from a study of regulatory T cells in long-lasting Graves disease. The time point denotes: newly diagnosed GD, antithyroid drugs for less than 3 months. RNA from PBMCs was the source of the TCR library. The sample also formed part of further work on T cells in Graves' hyperthyroidism and ophthalmopathy.

The receptor's source is a woman aged 40 to 65 with Graves disease. Source: peripheral blood mononuclear cells (PBMCs), taken at new diagnosis, from a patient treated with antithyroid drugs.

The CDR3 DNA sequence: TGTGCCTGGAGTAGGCTCCGGAACAGATCCTACAATGAGCAGTTCTTC. Its translation: CAWSRLRNRSYNEQFF. This rearrangement joins TRBV30 to TRBJ2-1; D remains ambiguous. Germline lookup yields CDR1 GTSNPN and CDR2 SVGIG (reference sequence). V was cut by 2 bases and J by 1 base, with 15 bases left in between. This CDR3 has 16 amino acids.